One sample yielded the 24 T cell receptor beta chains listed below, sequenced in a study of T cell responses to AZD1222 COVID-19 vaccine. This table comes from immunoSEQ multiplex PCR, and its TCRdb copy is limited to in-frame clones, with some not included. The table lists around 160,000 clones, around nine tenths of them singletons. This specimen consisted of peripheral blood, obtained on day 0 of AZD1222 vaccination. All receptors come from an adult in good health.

CDR3 nucleotide sequence: TGTGCCAGCAGTTACGGGATTTCCTACGAGCAGTACTTC. It codes for CASSYGISYEQYF. V and J are TRBV6-5 and TRBJ2-7; no clear D. V lost 2 bases and J 1 base, leaving 6 bases between the germline ends. Germline V gives CDR1 MNHEY, CDR2 SVGAGI. The CDR3 extends over 13 amino acids.

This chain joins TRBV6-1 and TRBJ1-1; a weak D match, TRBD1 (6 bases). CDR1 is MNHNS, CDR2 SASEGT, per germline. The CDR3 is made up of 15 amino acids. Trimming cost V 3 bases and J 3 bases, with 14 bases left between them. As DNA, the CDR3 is TGTGCCAGCAGTGATCGGGGGCAGGCGTACACTGAAGCTTTCTTT. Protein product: CASSDRGQAYTEAFF.

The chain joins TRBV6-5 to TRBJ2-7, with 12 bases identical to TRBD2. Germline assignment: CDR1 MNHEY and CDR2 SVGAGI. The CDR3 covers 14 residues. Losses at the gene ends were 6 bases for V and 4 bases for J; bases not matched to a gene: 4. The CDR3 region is CASSHGLAGYEQYF. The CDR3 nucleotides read TGTGCCAGCAGCCACGGACTAGCGGGGTACGAGCAGTACTTC.

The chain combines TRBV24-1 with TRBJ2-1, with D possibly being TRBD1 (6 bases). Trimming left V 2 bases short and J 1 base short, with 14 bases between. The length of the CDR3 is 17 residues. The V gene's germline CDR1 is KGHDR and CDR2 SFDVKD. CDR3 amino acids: CATSDYPQGRSYNEQFF. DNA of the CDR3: TGTGCCACCAGTGATTATCCACAGGGAAGGTCCTACAATGAGCAGTTCTTC.

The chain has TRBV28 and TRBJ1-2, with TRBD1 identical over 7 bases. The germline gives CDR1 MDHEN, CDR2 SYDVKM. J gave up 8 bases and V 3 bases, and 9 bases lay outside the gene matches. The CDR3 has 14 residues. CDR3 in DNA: TGTGCCAGCAGTTTTACAGGGGCCCCTGGAGGCTACACCTTC. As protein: CASSFTGAPGGYTF.

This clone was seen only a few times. CDR3 loop: CASSVESSGNTIYF. Here the CDR3 DNA reads TGTGCCAGCAGTGTCGAGTCCTCTGGAAACACCATATATTTT. The chain has TRBV2 and TRBJ1-3; no clear D. CDR1 and CDR2 from the germline V gene are SNHLY and FYNNEI. The CDR3 length is 14 residues. Trimming cost V 4 bases and J 0 bases, with 7 bases left between them.

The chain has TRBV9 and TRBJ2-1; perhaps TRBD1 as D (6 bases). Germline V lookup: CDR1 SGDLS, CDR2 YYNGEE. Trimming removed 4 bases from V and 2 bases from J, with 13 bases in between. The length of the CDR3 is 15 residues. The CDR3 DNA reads TGTGCCAGCAGCCCCACGCAGGGGACCTACAATGAGCAGTTCTTC. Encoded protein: CASSPTQGTYNEQFF.

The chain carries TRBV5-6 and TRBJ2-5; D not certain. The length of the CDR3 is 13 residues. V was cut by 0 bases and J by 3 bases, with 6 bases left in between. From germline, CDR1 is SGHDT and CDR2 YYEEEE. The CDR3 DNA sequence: TGTGCCAGCAGCTTGGTGCGGAAAGAGACCCAGTACTTC. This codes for CASSLVRKETQYF.

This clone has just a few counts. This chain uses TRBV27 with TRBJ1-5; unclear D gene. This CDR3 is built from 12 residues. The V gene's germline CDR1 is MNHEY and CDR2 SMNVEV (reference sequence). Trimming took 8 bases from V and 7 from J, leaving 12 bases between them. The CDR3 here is CASWIVAQPQHF. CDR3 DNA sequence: TGTGCCAGCTGGATCGTGGCCCAGCCCCAGCATTTT.

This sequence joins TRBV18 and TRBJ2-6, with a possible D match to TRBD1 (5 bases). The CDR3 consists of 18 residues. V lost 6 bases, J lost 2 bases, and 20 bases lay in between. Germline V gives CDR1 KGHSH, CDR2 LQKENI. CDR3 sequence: CASSLVSTGRAGANVLTF. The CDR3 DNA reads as TGTGCCAGCTCGCTCGTCTCCACAGGCCGGGCTGGGGCCAACGTCCTGACTTTC.

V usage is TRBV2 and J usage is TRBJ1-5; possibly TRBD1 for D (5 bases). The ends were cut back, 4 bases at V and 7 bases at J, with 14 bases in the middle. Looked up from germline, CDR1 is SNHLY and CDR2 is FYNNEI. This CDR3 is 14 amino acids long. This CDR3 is CASSGTPEGQPQHF. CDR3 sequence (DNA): TGTGCCAGCAGTGGGACACCAGAGGGCCAGCCCCAGCATTTT. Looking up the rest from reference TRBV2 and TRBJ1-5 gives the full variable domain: EPEVTQTPSHQVTQMGQEVILRCVPISNHLYFYWYRQILGQKVEFLVSFYNNEISEKSEIFDDQFSVERPDGSNFTLKIRSTKLEDSAMYFCASSGTPEGQPQHFGDGTRLSIL.

CDR3 protein: CASRPNQGSNQPQHF. The DNA for the CDR3 is TGTGCCAGTAGGCCAAACCAGGGGAGCAATCAGCCCCAGCATTTT. The V and J genes are TRBV19 and TRBJ1-5; possible D gene TRBD1, 6 bases. The CDR3 is made up of 15 amino acids. CDR1 and CDR2 from the germline V gene are LNHDA and SQIVND (reference sequence). Trimming took 6 bases from V and 1 from J, leaving 13 bases between them. The variable domain in full, completed from reference TRBV19 and TRBJ1-5, reads DGGITQSPKYLFRKEGQNVTLSCEQNLNHDAMYWYRQDPGQGLRLIYYSQIVNDFQKGDIAEGYSVSREKKESFPLTVTSAQKNPTAFYLCASRPNQGSNQPQHFGDGTRLSIL.

The CDR3 is CASSPSTGGNTIYF. Written as DNA, the CDR3 is TGTGCCAGCTCACCATCGACAGGGGGAAACACCATATATTTT. The rearrangement joins TRBV18 to TRBJ1-3; TRBD1 matches 7 bases. CDR1 is KGHSH and CDR2 is LQKENI in the germline V gene. This CDR3 is 14 amino acids long. Losses at the gene ends were 2 bases for V and 4 bases for J; bases not matched to a gene: 2.

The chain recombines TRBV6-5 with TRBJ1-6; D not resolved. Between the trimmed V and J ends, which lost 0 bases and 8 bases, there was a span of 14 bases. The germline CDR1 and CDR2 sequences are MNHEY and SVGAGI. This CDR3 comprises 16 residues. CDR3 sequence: CASSYSSQTRDSPLHF. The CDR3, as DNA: TGTGCCAGCAGTTACTCGAGCCAAACCCGTGATTCACCCCTCCACTTT.

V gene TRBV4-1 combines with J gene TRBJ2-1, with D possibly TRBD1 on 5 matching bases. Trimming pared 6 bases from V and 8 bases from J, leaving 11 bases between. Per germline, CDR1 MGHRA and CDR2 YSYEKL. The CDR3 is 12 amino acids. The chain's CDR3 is CASSGVGDEQFF. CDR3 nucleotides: TGCGCCAGCAGTGGAGTAGGGGATGAGCAGTTCTTC.

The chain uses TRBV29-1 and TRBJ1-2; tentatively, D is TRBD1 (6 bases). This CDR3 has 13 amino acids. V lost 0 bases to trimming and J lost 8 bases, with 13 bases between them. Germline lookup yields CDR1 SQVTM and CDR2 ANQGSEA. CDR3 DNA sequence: TGCAGCGTTGAAGATCACAGGGTCGAAGGCTACACCTTC. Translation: CSVEDHRVEGYTF.

DNA for the CDR3: TGTGCCAGCTCACTAGAGGTCCAGAGCTACGAGCAGTACTTC. This sequence encodes CASSLEVQSYEQYF. J is TRBJ2-7 and V is TRBV18; no reliable D call. The CDR3 runs 14 residues. Germline V gives CDR1 KGHSH, CDR2 LQKENI. The V end lost 4 bases, the J end lost 3 bases, and 13 bases lay between the germline ends.

DNA for the CDR3: TGTGCCAGCAGTGAACTAGCGGGGGGAACAGATACGCAGTATTTT. As protein: CASSELAGGTDTQYF. The J gene is TRBJ2-3, the V gene TRBV9; TRBD2 agrees at 12 bases. The CDR3 loop spans 15 amino acids. Germline trimming cut 5 bases from V and 3 bases from J; bases unmatched to any gene: 4. Germline values: CDR1 SGDLS, CDR2 YYNGEE.

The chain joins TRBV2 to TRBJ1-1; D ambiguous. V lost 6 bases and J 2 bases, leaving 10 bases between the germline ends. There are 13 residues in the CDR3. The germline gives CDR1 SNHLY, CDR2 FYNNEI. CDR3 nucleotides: TGTGCCAGCAGAGGGTCCGTAAACACTGAAGCTTTCTTT. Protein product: CASRGSVNTEAFF.

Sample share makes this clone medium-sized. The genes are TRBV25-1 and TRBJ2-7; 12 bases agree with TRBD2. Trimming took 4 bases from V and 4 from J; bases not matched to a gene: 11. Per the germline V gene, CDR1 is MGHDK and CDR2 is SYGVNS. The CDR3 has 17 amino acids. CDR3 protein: CASSVTWTSGNIYEQYF. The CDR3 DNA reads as TGTGCCAGCAGTGTAACGTGGACTAGCGGGAATATTTACGAGCAGTACTTC.

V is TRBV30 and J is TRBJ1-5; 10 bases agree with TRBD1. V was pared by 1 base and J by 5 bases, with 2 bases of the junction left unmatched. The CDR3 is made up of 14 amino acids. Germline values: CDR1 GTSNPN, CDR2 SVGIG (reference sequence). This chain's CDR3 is CAWSEGQGYQPQHF. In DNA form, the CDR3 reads TGTGCCTGGAGTGAGGGACAGGGGTATCAGCCCCAGCATTTT.

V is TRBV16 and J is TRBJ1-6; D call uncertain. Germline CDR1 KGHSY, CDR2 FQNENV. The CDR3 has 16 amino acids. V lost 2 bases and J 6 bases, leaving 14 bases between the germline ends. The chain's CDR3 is CASSQQSGTGNSPLHF. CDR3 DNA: TGTGCCAGCAGCCAACAATCGGGTACCGGTAATTCACCCCTCCACTTT.

CDR3 DNA sequence: TGTGCCACCCGGGACAGGGTGAACACTGAAGCTTTCTTT. Translating gives CATRDRVNTEAFF. The chain recombines TRBV19 with TRBJ1-1, with TRBD1 matching 9 bases. The CDR3 has 13 amino acids. Trimming at V came to 10 bases and at J to 0 bases, leaving 3 bases not matched to a gene. Germline V gene data show CDR1 as LNHDA and CDR2 as SQIVND (reference sequence).

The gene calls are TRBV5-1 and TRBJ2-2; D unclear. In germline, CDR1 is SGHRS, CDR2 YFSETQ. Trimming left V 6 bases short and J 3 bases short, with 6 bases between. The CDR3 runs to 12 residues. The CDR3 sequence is CASIPDTGELFF. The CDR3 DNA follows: TGCGCCAGCATCCCGGACACCGGGGAGCTGTTTTTT. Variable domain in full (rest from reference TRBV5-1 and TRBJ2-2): KAGVTQTPRYLIKTRGQQVTLSCSPISGHRSVSWYQQTPGQGLQFLFEYFSETQRNKGNFPGRFSGRQFSNSRSEMNVSTLELGDSALYLCASIPDTGELFFGEGSRLTVL.